Listed below are T cell receptor beta chains from one sample, sequenced in a study of T cells in Graves' hyperthyroidism and ophthalmopathy. From the multiplex PCR reads, TCRdb called clonotypes with MiXCR, one entry per CDR3 protein. The data hold approximately 380,000 distinct CDR3 sequences, with about 18% observed a single time. Material: blood. These receptor sequences come from a woman aged 18 to 35 with Graves' hyperthyroidism. The conserved cysteine and the conserved F or W are not part of the CDR3 here. Each record gives: D gene, J gene, V gene, CDR3 protein. The D gene is left open where the match is weak.

D gene: TRBD2; J gene: TRBJ2-5; V gene: TRBV28; CDR3 protein: ASSLFDPLAGNEETQY
D gene: .; J gene: TRBJ1-6; V gene: TRBV5-1; CDR3 protein: ASSPSRGSNYNSPLH
D gene: .; J gene: TRBJ2-7; V gene: TRBV5-1; CDR3 protein: ASSPILEGWHEQY
D gene: .; J gene: TRBJ2-7; V gene: TRBV4-1; CDR3 protein: ASSQEPPGEQY
D gene: TRBD1; J gene: TRBJ1-5; V gene: TRBV20-1; CDR3 protein: SASKGGGNQPQH
D gene: .; J gene: TRBJ1-6; V gene: TRBV12-3/TRBV12-4; CDR3 protein: ASRIDQNSPLH
D gene: .; J gene: TRBJ2-7; V gene: TRBV6-1; CDR3 protein: ASTGGTTHEQY
D gene: .; J gene: TRBJ2-7; V gene: TRBV29-1; CDR3 protein: SVGSPRYEQY
D gene: .; J gene: TRBJ2-7; V gene: TRBV5-1; CDR3 protein: ASSLLVQSYEQY
D gene: .; J gene: TRBJ1-1; V gene: TRBV11-2; CDR3 protein: ASSKTVTEAF
D gene: .; J gene: TRBJ1-2; V gene: TRBV15; CDR3 protein: ATSRDRGSNYGYT
D gene: TRBD1; J gene: TRBJ2-2; V gene: TRBV4-2; CDR3 protein: ASSYTGQGDTGELF
D gene: .; J gene: TRBJ1-5; V gene: TRBV6-1; CDR3 protein: AVPRINQPQH
D gene: .; J gene: TRBJ2-7; V gene: TRBV2; CDR3 protein: ASSEWQNPY
D gene: .; J gene: TRBJ1-1; V gene: TRBV12-3/TRBV12-4; CDR3 protein: ASSLGPQGAF
D gene: .; J gene: TRBJ2-3; V gene: TRBV6-1; CDR3 protein: ASSAGDTQY
D gene: TRBD1; J gene: TRBJ2-7; V gene: TRBV5-1; CDR3 protein: ASSLPRQGAWSYEQY
D gene: .; J gene: TRBJ2-7; V gene: TRBV5-1; CDR3 protein: ASSLGPHGGREY
D gene: .; J gene: TRBJ2-7; V gene: TRBV12-3/TRBV12-4; CDR3 protein: ASSFRPVTYEQY
D gene: .; J gene: TRBJ2-7; V gene: TRBV6-2/TRBV6-3; CDR3 protein: ASSPPGAGGKQY
D gene: .; J gene: TRBJ1-5; V gene: TRBV20-1; CDR3 protein: SAIQRTNQPQH
D gene: TRBD1; J gene: TRBJ1-1; V gene: TRBV20-1; CDR3 protein: SASDRGRTEAF
D gene: .; J gene: TRBJ1-1; V gene: TRBV2; CDR3 protein: ASSERRTDTEAF
D gene: TRBD1; J gene: TRBJ2-7; V gene: TRBV6-2/TRBV6-3; CDR3 protein: ASSFDRGRYEQY
D gene: .; J gene: TRBJ1-2; V gene: TRBV6-1; CDR3 protein: ASSGTDLYGYT
D gene: .; J gene: TRBJ1-2; V gene: TRBV5-1; CDR3 protein: ASSLDGATGGYT
D gene: TRBD1; J gene: TRBJ1-1; V gene: TRBV12-3/TRBV12-4; CDR3 protein: ASSRQGARTEAF
D gene: .; J gene: TRBJ2-7; V gene: TRBV10-3; CDR3 protein: AIRGATSYEQY
D gene: TRBD2; J gene: TRBJ2-2; V gene: TRBV28; CDR3 protein: ASSSRTSGVHTGELF
D gene: TRBD1; J gene: TRBJ1-1; V gene: TRBV5-1; CDR3 protein: ASSLGGQGGSMNTEAF
D gene: .; J gene: TRBJ2-5; V gene: TRBV10-3; CDR3 protein: AISVGRSSSSVETQY
D gene: TRBD1; J gene: TRBJ1-2; V gene: TRBV18; CDR3 protein: ASSPGQGINYGYT
D gene: TRBD2; J gene: TRBJ2-3; V gene: TRBV12-3/TRBV12-4; CDR3 protein: ASSAGSGGLPDTQY
D gene: TRBD1; J gene: TRBJ1-2; V gene: TRBV12-3/TRBV12-4; CDR3 protein: ASSLYSVGGLPNYGYT
D gene: .; J gene: TRBJ1-2; V gene: TRBV5-4; CDR3 protein: ASSLWTSGSGNYGYT
D gene: .; J gene: TRBJ2-7; V gene: TRBV30; CDR3 protein: AWSVIPDLFNPYEQY
D gene: .; J gene: TRBJ1-2; V gene: TRBV4-1; CDR3 protein: ASKRTESDYGYT
D gene: .; J gene: TRBJ1-2; V gene: TRBV11-2; CDR3 protein: ASPASYGYT
D gene: TRBD2; J gene: TRBJ2-7; V gene: TRBV7-3; CDR3 protein: ASSLRPTSGGAQGEQY
D gene: .; J gene: TRBJ2-2; V gene: TRBV12-3/TRBV12-4; CDR3 protein: ASSFQAEQGGELF
D gene: TRBD1; J gene: TRBJ1-2; V gene: TRBV12-3/TRBV12-4; CDR3 protein: ASSTAGGASYGYT
D gene: TRBD1; J gene: TRBJ1-4; V gene: TRBV12-3/TRBV12-4; CDR3 protein: ASSSTGSGTNEKLF
D gene: .; J gene: TRBJ2-7; V gene: TRBV6-5; CDR3 protein: ASSYERAYEQY
D gene: .; J gene: TRBJ2-7; V gene: TRBV7-3; CDR3 protein: ASSWKAGAEQY
D gene: .; J gene: TRBJ1-1; V gene: TRBV5-1; CDR3 protein: ASSLVGDINTEAF
D gene: .; J gene: TRBJ1-2; V gene: TRBV5-1; CDR3 protein: TSGLETGTGYGYT
D gene: .; J gene: TRBJ2-7; V gene: TRBV20-1; CDR3 protein: SAARQRNPEQY
D gene: .; J gene: TRBJ2-5; V gene: TRBV9; CDR3 protein: ASSAIPGPGETQY
D gene: .; J gene: TRBJ1-5; V gene: TRBV20-1; CDR3 protein: SARDGDSNQPQH
D gene: .; J gene: TRBJ2-4; V gene: TRBV28; CDR3 protein: ASSFLGTDIQY
D gene: .; J gene: TRBJ2-2; V gene: TRBV7-9; CDR3 protein: ASSNLRELF
D gene: TRBD2; J gene: TRBJ2-5; V gene: TRBV6-1; CDR3 protein: ASSEVAGAQETQY
D gene: .; J gene: TRBJ1-1; V gene: TRBV5-4; CDR3 protein: ASSLSDGVHRAGTEAF
D gene: .; J gene: TRBJ1-2; V gene: TRBV18; CDR3 protein: ASSPLDGNFYGYT